These 16 T cell receptor beta chains were all obtained from the same sample, sequenced in a study of shared T cell receptors in the human thymus. Assay used: immunoSEQ multiplex PCR; TCRdb lists only in-frame clones, some missing. In the table there are under 850,000 clones, 88% of which are singletons. This same sample was also taken into another study, of human thymus T cells.

The sequencing sample was made of thymocytes. All receptors come from a boy under two years old with a congenital heart defect.

The chain employs TRBV4-2 and TRBJ2-1; 9 bases fit TRBD2. Per germline, CDR1 LGHNA and CDR2 YNFKEQ. This CDR3 contains 14 residues. The J segment lost 5 bases and the V segment lost 5 bases, leaving 4 bases of the junction unmatched. The CDR3, as DNA: TGTGCCAGCAGCAGTGGGACTAGCCACAATGAGCAGTTCTTC. It is translated as CASSSGTSHNEQFF.

The chain is built from TRBV4-3 and TRBJ1-2; the D gene is possibly TRBD1 (6 bases). Per germline, CDR1 LGHNA and CDR2 YSLEER. V lost 4 bases and J lost 8, with 14 bases in between. The CDR3 loop spans 13 amino acids. The CDR3 sequence: CASSRNREYGYTF. CDR3 bases: TGCGCCAGCAGCCGCAACAGGGAATACGGCTACACCTTC.

J is TRBJ2-1 and V is TRBV9, with TRBD2 identical over 7 bases. This CDR3 comprises 14 residues. With 4 bases clipped from V and 7 bases from J, the junction kept 8 bases outside the gene matches. Germline V gene sequence: CDR1 SGDLS, CDR2 YYNGEE. CDR3 sequence reads: CASSYGRKGNEQFF. CDR3 nucleotides: TGTGCCAGCAGCTACGGGAGGAAAGGGAATGAGCAGTTCTTC.

The chain links TRBV27 to TRBJ2-7; TRBD1 agrees at 12 bases. Looked up from germline, CDR1 is MNHEY and CDR2 is SMNVEV (reference sequence). Germline trimming cut 1 base from V and 2 bases from J; bases unmatched to any gene: 21. This CDR3 has 22 amino acids. The CDR3: CASSLWDRGRAGGLPTPYEQYF. Written as DNA, the CDR3 is TGTGCCAGCAGTTTATGGGACAGGGGGCGGGCGGGAGGCCTCCCCACGCCCTACGAGCAGTACTTC.

The rearrangement joins TRBV18 to TRBJ2-7, with TRBD1 matching 7 bases. Germline assignment: CDR1 KGHSH and CDR2 LQKENI. The CDR3 covers 14 residues. Trimming cost V 0 bases and J 1 base; bases outside gene matches: 0. CDR3 sequence reads: CASSPPDRSYEQYF. The CDR3, as DNA: TGTGCCAGCTCACCACCGGACAGGTCCTACGAGCAGTACTTC.

The chain employs TRBV5-4 and TRBJ2-2; no reliable D call. V dropped 0 bases and J dropped 1 base, with 4 bases sitting between them. Germline V gives CDR1 SGHNT, CDR2 YYREEE (reference sequence). The CDR3 consists of 14 residues. The CDR3 region is CASSLGQNTGELFF. The CDR3 bases are TGTGCCAGCAGCTTGGGACAGAACACCGGGGAGCTGTTTTTT.

This clone was picked up one time. The J gene is TRBJ2-7, the V gene TRBV7-6; TRBD2 matches 8 bases. This CDR3 is built from 15 residues. J was trimmed by 4 bases and V by 5 bases; bases with no gene match: 10. Germline CDR1 reads SGHVS; CDR2 reads FNYEAQ. Here the CDR3 DNA reads TGTGCCAGCAGCACCGGGACTAGGAGTGGATACGAGCAGTACTTC. It translates to CASSTGTRSGYEQYF.

The chain uses TRBV10-3 and TRBJ2-7; TRBD2 matches at 8 bases. Germline CDR1 is ENHRY and CDR2 is SYGVKD. The CDR3 has 16 residues. Losses at the gene ends were 4 bases for V and 3 bases for J; bases not matched to a gene: 11. For the CDR3, the DNA is TGTGCCATCAGTGCGTCCAGCGGGAGCCCCAACTACGAGCAGTACTTC. Encoded protein: CAISASSGSPNYEQYF.

V is TRBV25-1 and J is TRBJ2-3, with 12 bases fitting TRBD2. From germline, CDR1 is MGHDK and CDR2 SYGVNS. V shed 6 bases and J 0 bases; nucleotides not matched to a gene: 7. The CDR3 has 17 amino acids. DNA of the CDR3: TGTGCCAGCAGGAAGGAAGGGACTAGCGGGAGCACAGATACGCAGTATTTT. This codes for CASRKEGTSGSTDTQYF.

This chain uses TRBV12-5 with TRBJ1-5, with 10 positions matching TRBD1. Germline CDR1 reads LGHNT; CDR2 reads FRNRAP. The V segment lost 1 base and the J segment 7 bases; nucleotides outside the gene matches: 13. The CDR3 runs to 18 residues. The CDR3 here is CASGLASRDRGIGQPQHF. CDR3 sequence (DNA): TGTGCTAGTGGTTTGGCGTCCCGGGACAGGGGCATAGGGCAGCCCCAGCATTTT.

CDR3 sequence reads: CASSREGVGEGRRDTQYF. Written as DNA, the CDR3 is TGTGCCAGCAGCCGGGAGGGTGTTGGGGAGGGCCGGCGAGATACGCAGTATTTT. The chain joins TRBV4-2 to TRBJ2-3; TRBD2 agrees at 7 bases. The CDR3 is made up of 18 amino acids. Germline V CDR1 and CDR2: LGHNA, YNFKEQ. V dropped 4 bases and J dropped 5; count of bases not matched to a gene: 18.

The V and J genes are TRBV4-1 and TRBJ2-7; 8 bases match TRBD2. The CDR3 spans 15 residues. Per the germline V gene, CDR1 is MGHRA and CDR2 is YSYEKL. V shed 0 bases, J shed 7 bases, and the junction held 8 bases outside the gene matches. This CDR3 reads CASSQERGRPQEQYF. CDR3 bases: TGCGCCAGCAGCCAAGAACGCGGGAGGCCTCAAGAGCAGTACTTC.

This chain connects TRBV9 to TRBJ2-7; 7 bases agree with TRBD2. Looked up from germline, CDR1 is SGDLS and CDR2 is YYNGEE. After removal of 4 bases from V and 2 bases from J, the junction contained 12 bases not matched to a gene. The CDR3 spans 16 residues. This chain's CDR3 is CASSSIGREQPYEQYF. CDR3 nucleotides: TGTGCCAGCAGCAGCATTGGGAGGGAGCAACCCTACGAGCAGTACTTC. Looking up the rest from reference TRBV9 and TRBJ2-7 gives the full variable domain: DSGVTQTPKHLITATGQRVTLRCSPRSGDLSVYWYQQSLDQGLQFLIQYYNGEERAKGNILERFSAQQFPDLHSELNLSSLELGDSALYFCASSSIGREQPYEQYFGPGTRLTVT.

The chain has TRBV6-4 and TRBJ2-1, with TRBD1 matching over 11 bases. Trimming cost V 3 bases and J 6 bases; bases outside gene matches: 1. This CDR3 region has 14 residues. The V gene's germline CDR1 is MRHNA and CDR2 SNTAGT. DNA for the CDR3: TGTGCCAGCAGTGAGGGACAGGGGGGCAATGAGCAGTTCTTC. This codes for CASSEGQGGNEQFF.

CDR3 DNA: TGTGCCAGCAGCTCTCTCGTCGTAGCGGGCAGGCCCTACGAGCAGTACTTC. This codes for CASSSLVVAGRPYEQYF. The rearrangement joins TRBV5-6 to TRBJ2-7, with 7 bases matching TRBD2. The CDR3 has 17 residues. After removal of 3 bases from V and 2 bases from J, the junction contained 14 bases not matched to a gene. CDR1 is SGHDT and CDR2 is YYEEEE in the germline V gene.

The chain joins TRBV7-9 to TRBJ2-7; the D is unclear. The germline gives CDR1 SEHNR, CDR2 FQNEAQ (reference sequence). V was clipped by 5 bases and J by 6 bases, with 14 bases between them. This CDR3 is 13 amino acids long. The CDR3 region is CASSIKRGAEQYF. The CDR3 bases are TGTGCCAGCAGCATTAAGAGAGGAGCCGAGCAGTACTTC. The whole variable domain, filled in from reference TRBV7-9 and TRBJ2-7, reads DTGVSQNPRHKITKRGQNVTFRCDPISEHNRLYWYRQTLGQGPEFLTYFQNEAQLEKSRLLSDRFSAERPKGSFSTLEIQRTEQGDSAMYLCASSIKRGAEQYFGPGTRLTVT.